This T cell receptor beta chain was recovered during a study of cytomegalovirus exposure and HLA in healthy donors. Overall study findings and caveats: Several of the most significant clusters were apparently associated with common viral pathogens in a later analysis. Across donors, presence/absence analyses took sequencing depth to be roughly uniform. Fewer N-insertions (relative to the approximately 700-donor mean) were reportedly seen in an Asian-associated ancestry cluster in a later analysis.

Turning to this clone: Antigen: not known.

60 Vbeta and 13 Jbeta primers were used in PCR. Per the original data handling: A later analysis tallied 80 million or so unique TCR beta chains, about 9.9 million of them shared. Some clones are missing from TCRdb's copy, which holds only in-frame ones; the method was immunoSEQ multiplex PCR. V and J calls and clone size follow that table, whereas D and trimming were derived from the DNA. The sample includes roughly 100,000 clones, roughly 60% of them seen just once. The sample comprised PBMCs. The origin of this receptor is a boy younger than 18 in good health and CMV-seropositive.

The CDR3: CASSNPGSRAGEQYF. The CDR3, as DNA: TGCGCCAGCAGCAACCCCGGGTCACGCGCGGGTGAGCAGTACTTC. This chain uses TRBV5-1 with TRBJ2-7, with TRBD2 as a possible D gene (5 bases). This CDR3 region has 15 residues. Germline V CDR1 and CDR2: SGHRS, YFSETQ. V dropped 4 bases and J dropped 7 bases, with 21 bases sitting between them.